The following is a TCR beta chain sequence with its context. The ends lost 3 bases at V and 10 bases at J; junction bases unmatched: 7. Germline V gene sequence: CDR1 SGHDT, CDR2 YYEEEE. CDR3 length: 13 residues. The data derive from a study of blood T cell repertoires in COVID-19. Across the whole study: Each recovered donor of Cohort 3 presented with two negative PCRs, clearance, or symptom resolution.

Sequenced by immunoSEQ multiplex PCR; TCRdb stores in-frame clones only, minus some. The top ten clones hold roughly 7.2% of a sample with a few hundred thousand clones, about nine tenths of them seen once. The study recruited people aged 18 to 89 years across 20 to 30 US areas. Sequenced sample: PBMCs or T cells enriched from blood (not recorded which). The clonotype was recovered from a man aged 25-40 years in a cohort exposed to, infected with or recovered from COVID-19 (not recorded which). V gene TRBV5-6 combines with J gene TRBJ2-1; 7 nucleotides line up with TRBD2. CDR3 in DNA: TGTGCCAGCAGCTGGGGGGGAGCGCAGGAGCAGTTCTTC. This translates into CASSWGGAQEQFF.